This TCR beta chain was captured by sequencing in a study of shared clonotypes between healthy human individuals. Findings of the study overall: Only blood underwent sampling, and tissue repertoires likely differ. Represented diversity (both genetic and exposure-history) was limited by the small number of donors.

CDR3 length: 14 residues. Between the trimmed V and J ends, which lost 1 base and 1 base, there was a span of 7 bases. Looked up from germline, CDR1 is SNHLY and CDR2 is FYNNEI. CD8 cells classed as naive were CD45RO-negative and positively selected for CCR7, excluding terminally differentiated effector memory CD45RA+ cells. Sequencing was performed with immunoSEQ multiplex PCR; in TCRdb, only in-frame clones are kept and a portion is missing. Of about 2,100,000 clones listed, about 92% are singletons. This clone was seen a handful of times. The antigen is undetermined. This sequence joins TRBV2 and TRBJ1-1, with D possibly being TRBD1 (5 bases). The sequencing input was naive CD8+ T cells from PBMCs. This TCR came from a man aged 18 to 29 in good health. Some clones in this sample may be carry-over from other donors' samples. The CDR3 protein is CASSEGRENTEAFF. The CDR3 nucleotides are TGTGCCAGCAGTGAAGGCAGGGAGAACACTGAAGCTTTCTTT.